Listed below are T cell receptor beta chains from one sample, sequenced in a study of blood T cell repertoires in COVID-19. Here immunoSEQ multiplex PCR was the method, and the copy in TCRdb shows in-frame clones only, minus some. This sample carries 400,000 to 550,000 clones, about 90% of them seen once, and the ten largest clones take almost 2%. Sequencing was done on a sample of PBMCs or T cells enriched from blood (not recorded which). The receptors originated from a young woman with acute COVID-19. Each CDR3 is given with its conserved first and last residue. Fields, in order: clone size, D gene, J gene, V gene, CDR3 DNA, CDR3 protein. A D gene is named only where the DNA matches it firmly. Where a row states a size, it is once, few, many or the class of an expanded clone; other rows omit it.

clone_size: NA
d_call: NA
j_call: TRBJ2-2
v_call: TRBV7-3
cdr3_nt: TGTGCCAGCAGCCAATACAGGGTGACGAACACCGGGGAGCTGTTTTTT
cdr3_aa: CASSQYRVTNTGELFF

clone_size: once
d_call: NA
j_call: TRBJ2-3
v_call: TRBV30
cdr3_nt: TGTGCCTGGAGCAGGACAGATACGCAGTATTTT
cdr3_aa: CAWSRTDTQYF

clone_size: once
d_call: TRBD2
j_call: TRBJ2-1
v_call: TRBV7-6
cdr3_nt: TGTGCCAGCAGCTTAGCGCGACTAGCGGGAGGATACAATGAGCAGTTCTTC
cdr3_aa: CASSLARLAGGYNEQFF

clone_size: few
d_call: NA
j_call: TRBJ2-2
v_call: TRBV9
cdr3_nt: TGTGCCAGCAGCGTAGAATCTGCGAACACCGGGGAGCTGTTTTTT
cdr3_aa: CASSVESANTGELFF

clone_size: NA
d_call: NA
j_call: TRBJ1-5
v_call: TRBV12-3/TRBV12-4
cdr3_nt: TGTGCCAGCAAGTCGGCAGAGGATCAGCCCCAGCATTTT
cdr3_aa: CASKSAEDQPQHF

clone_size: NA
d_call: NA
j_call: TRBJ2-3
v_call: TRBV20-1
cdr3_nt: TGCAGTGCTAATCCGACAGATACGCAGTATTTT
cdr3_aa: CSANPTDTQYF

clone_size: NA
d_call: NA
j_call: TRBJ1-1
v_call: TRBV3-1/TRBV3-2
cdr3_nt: TGTGCCAGCAGCCAAGCCTTCGGGAGCACTGAAGCTTTCTTT
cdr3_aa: CASSQAFGSTEAFF

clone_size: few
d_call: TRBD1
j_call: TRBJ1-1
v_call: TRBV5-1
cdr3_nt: TGCGCCAGCAGCTTCGGACAGGCAATGAACACTGAAGCTTTCTTT
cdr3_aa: CASSFGQAMNTEAFF

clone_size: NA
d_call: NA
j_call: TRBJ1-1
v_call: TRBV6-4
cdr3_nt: TGTGCCAGCAGTGACTCGGGAGACACTGAAGCTTTCTTT
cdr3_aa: CASSDSGDTEAFF

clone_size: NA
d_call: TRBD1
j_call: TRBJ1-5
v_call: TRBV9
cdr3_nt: TGTGCCAGCAGCGTGGGGGACAGGGGGCAGGATCAGCCCCAGCATTTT
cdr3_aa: CASSVGDRGQDQPQHF

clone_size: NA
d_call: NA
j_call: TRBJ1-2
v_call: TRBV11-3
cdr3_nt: TGTGCCAGCAGCCGAGTCCAGGGTGGGAACTATGGCTACACCTTC
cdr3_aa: CASSRVQGGNYGYTF

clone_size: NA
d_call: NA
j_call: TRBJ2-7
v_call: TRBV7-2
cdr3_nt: TGTGCCAGCAGCTTAGTTGAGACCTACGAGCAGTACTTC
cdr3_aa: CASSLVETYEQYF

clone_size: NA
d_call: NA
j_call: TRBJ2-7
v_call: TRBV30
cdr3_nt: TGTGCCTGGAGGGGCGTGACCTACGAGCAGTACTTC
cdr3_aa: CAWRGVTYEQYF

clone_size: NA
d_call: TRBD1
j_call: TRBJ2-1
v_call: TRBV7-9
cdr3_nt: TGTGCCAGCAGCCGACAGGGGGCTTCCTACAATGAGCAGTTCTTC
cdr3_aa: CASSRQGASYNEQFF

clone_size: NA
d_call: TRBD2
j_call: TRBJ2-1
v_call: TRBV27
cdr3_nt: TGTGCCAGCACCCCCGGGACTAGCCAAAATGAGCAGTTCTTC
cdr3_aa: CASTPGTSQNEQFF

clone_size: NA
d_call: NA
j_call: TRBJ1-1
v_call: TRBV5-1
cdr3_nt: TGCGCCAGCAGAGAGACAGGAGTAAACACTGAAGCTTTCTTT
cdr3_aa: CASRETGVNTEAFF

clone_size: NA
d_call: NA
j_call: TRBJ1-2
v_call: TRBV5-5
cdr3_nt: TGTGCCAGCAGCTTAAGAGTTGATTATGGCTACACCTTC
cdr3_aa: CASSLRVDYGYTF

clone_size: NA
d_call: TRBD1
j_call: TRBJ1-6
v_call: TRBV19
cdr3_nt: TGTGCCAGTAGTATCCGACAGGGGGATAATTCACCCCTCCACTTT
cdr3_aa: CASSIRQGDNSPLHF

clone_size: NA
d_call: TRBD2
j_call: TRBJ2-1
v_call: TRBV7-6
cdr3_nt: TGTGCCAGCAGCTTAGTAGCGGGGGGGGCCAATGAGCAGTTCTTC
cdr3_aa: CASSLVAGGANEQFF

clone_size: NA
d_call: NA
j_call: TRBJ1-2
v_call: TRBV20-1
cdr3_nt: TGCAGTCTAGACAGGAACTATGGCTACACCTTC
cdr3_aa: CSLDRNYGYTF

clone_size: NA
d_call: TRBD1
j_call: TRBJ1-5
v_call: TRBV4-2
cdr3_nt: TGTGCCAGCAGCCCCTTACAGGGGAATCAGCCCCAGCATTTT
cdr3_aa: CASSPLQGNQPQHF

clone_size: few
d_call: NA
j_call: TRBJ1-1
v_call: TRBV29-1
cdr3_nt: TGCAGCGTTGCTACGTTTTCCAGGGACACTGAAGCTTTCTTT
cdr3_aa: CSVATFSRDTEAFF

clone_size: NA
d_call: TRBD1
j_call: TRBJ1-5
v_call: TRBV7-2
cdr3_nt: TGTGCCAGCAGCCCTGACAGGGGAGGTCAGCCCCAGCATTTT
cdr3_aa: CASSPDRGGQPQHF

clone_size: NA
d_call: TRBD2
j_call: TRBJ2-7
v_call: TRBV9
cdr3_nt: TGTGCCAGCAGCGTGGGACTAGCGGGGGACGAGCAGTACTTC
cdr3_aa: CASSVGLAGDEQYF

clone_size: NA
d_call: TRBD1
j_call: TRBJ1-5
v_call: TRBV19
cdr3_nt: TGTGCCAGTAGTACCGGGACAGGGGATCATCAGCCCCAGCATTTT
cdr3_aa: CASSTGTGDHQPQHF

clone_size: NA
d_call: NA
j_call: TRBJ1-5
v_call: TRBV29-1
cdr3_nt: TGCAGCGTTCTCTCAACAGAAAATCAGCCCCAGCATTTT
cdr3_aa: CSVLSTENQPQHF

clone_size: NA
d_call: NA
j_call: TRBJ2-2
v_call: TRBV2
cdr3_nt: TGTGCCAGCAGTGATAGAGGCCCCGCGAACACCGGGGAGCTGTTTTTT
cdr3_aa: CASSDRGPANTGELFF

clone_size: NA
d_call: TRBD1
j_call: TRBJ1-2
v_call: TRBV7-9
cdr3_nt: TGTGCCAGCAGCGACAAAAAGAAACCGGGACAGGGGCCCAACTATGGCTACACCTTC
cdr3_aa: CASSDKKKPGQGPNYGYTF

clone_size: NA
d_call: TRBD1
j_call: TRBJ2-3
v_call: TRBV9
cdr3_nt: TGTGCCAGCAGCGTAGCTGGGACAGCCACAGATACGCAGTATTTT
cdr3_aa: CASSVAGTATDTQYF

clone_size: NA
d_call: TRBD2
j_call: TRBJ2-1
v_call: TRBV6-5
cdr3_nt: TGTGCCAGCAGGACCGGGACTAGCGGGATATGGGAGCAGTTCTTC
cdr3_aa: CASRTGTSGIWEQFF

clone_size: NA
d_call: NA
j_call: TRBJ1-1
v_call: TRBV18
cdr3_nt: TGTGCCAGCTCACAAGACAAGAACACTGAAGCTTTCTTT
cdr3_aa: CASSQDKNTEAFF

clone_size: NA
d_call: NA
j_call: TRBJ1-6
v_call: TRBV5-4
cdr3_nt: TGTGCCAGCAGCTTGGAAGGGGAGGGTATATATAATTCACCCCTCCACTTT
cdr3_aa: CASSLEGEGIYNSPLHF

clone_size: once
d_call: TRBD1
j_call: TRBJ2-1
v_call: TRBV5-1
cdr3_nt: TGCGCCAGCAGCTTTGCCCTCGGGACAGGGTCCTACAATGAGCAGTTCTTC
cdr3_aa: CASSFALGTGSYNEQFF

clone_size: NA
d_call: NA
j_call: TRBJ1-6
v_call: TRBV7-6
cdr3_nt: TGTGCCAGCAGCTTAGAAGGGACAAGTAATTCACCCCTCCACTTT
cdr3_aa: CASSLEGTSNSPLHF

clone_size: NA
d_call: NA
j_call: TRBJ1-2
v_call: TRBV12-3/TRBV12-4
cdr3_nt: TGTGCCAGCAGTTTCTTGACTGAGGGTGGCTACACCTTC
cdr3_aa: CASSFLTEGGYTF